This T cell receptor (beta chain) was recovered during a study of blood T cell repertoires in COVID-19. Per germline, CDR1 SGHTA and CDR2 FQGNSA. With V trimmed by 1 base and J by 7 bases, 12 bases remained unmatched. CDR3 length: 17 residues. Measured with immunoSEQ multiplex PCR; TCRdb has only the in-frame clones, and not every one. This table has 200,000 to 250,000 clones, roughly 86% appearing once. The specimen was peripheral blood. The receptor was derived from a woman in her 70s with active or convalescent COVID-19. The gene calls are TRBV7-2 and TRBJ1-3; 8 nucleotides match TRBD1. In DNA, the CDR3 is TGTGCCAGCAGCTTAGGAGGAATCGGAAGACAGGGGAACACCATATATTTT. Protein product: CASSLGGIGRQGNTIYF.